Included here is one T cell receptor beta chain sequence, with context. The data were obtained in a study of blood T cell repertoires in COVID-19. Looking at the study overall: Acute and convalescent COVID-19 specimens originated in the United States, Italy and Spain. T cells, B-cell-depleted T cells, or PBMCs provided the cDNA or gDNA that served as material.

V was clipped by 5 bases and J by 6 bases, with 17 bases between them. In germline, CDR1 is PRHDT, CDR2 FYEKMQ (reference sequence). The CDR3 consists of 15 residues. The authors' processing: It was from reference gene primer amplification that nucleated cell counts were estimated. Profiling relied on immunoSEQ multiplex PCR, and the TCRdb table lists in-frame clones only, not all of them. V, J and clone size are those of that table, while D and trimming were read from the DNA. The table has approximately 300,000 clones, around 83% seen once; the top ten hold about 1.2%. Sequenced input: peripheral blood. The source of this sequence is a woman between 50 and 59 years old with acute or convalescent COVID-19. The chain combines TRBV13 with TRBJ2-1; D may be TRBD2 (6 bases). The DNA for the CDR3 is TGTGCCAGCAGCGTATCTCCGGGACTTCGCAATGAGCAGTTCTTC. Protein sequence: CASSVSPGLRNEQFF.